This T cell receptor beta chain was sequenced in a study of shared clonotypes between healthy human individuals. About the study: Three CD4 naive, three CD4 memory, two CD8 naive and one CD8 memory plate were used per donor.

CD45RO-negative, CCR7-positively selected cells formed the naive CD8 fraction, excluding terminally differentiated effector memory CD45RA+ cells. A deep-level run was used for the assay. Method: immunoSEQ multiplex PCR; TCRdb's copy keeps in-frame clones and lacks some. The sample contains around 2.1 million clones, about 92% of which appear only once. The sequenced material came from naive CD8+ T cells from PBMCs. This clonotype was sampled from a man younger than 30 in good health. Some clones in this sample may be carry-over from other donors' samples.

The CDR3 DNA reads as TGTGCCAGCAGCTTAGGGATGACTAGCTCCTACAATGAGCAGTTCTTC. Translation gives CASSLGMTSSYNEQFF. V and J are TRBV11-2 and TRBJ2-1; D perhaps matches TRBD2 (6 bases). CDR1 is SGHAT, CDR2 FQNNGV, per germline. V was cut by 1 base and J by 0 bases, with 10 bases left in between. CDR3 length equals 16 residues.